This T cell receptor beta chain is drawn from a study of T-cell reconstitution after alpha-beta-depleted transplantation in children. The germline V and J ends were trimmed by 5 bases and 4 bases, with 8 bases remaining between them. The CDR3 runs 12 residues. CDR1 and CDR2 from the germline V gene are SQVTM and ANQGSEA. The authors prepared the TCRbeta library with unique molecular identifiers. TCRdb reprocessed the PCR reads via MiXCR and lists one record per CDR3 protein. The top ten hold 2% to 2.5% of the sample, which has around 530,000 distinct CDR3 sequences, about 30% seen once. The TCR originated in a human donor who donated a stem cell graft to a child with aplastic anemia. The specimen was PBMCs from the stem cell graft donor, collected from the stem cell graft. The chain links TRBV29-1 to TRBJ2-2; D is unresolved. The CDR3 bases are TGCAGCGTTCGAGCTAGCACCGGGGAGCTGTTTTTT. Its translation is CSVRASTGELFF.